Presented here are 13 T cell receptor beta chains from one specimen sequenced in a study of blood T cell repertoires in COVID-19. Sequencing was performed with immunoSEQ multiplex PCR; in TCRdb, only in-frame clones are kept and a portion is missing. The repertoire holds a few hundred thousand clones, with more than 85% as singletons. The sequencing sample was made of peripheral blood. The receptors shown here come from a woman aged 45-65 years with COVID-19, enrolled during active disease.

The V call is TRBV7-8, the J call TRBJ2-7; 13 nucleotides match TRBD2. In germline, CDR1 is SGHVS, CDR2 FQNEAQ. V gave up 3 bases and J gave up 4 bases; unmatched junction bases: 3. The CDR3 runs to 15 residues. The CDR3 sequence is CASSLGLAGLYEQYF. The CDR3 nucleotides are TGTGCCAGCAGCTTGGGACTAGCGGGGTTATACGAGCAGTACTTC.

The gene calls are TRBV3-1 (or the pseudogene TRBV3-2) and TRBJ1-1; D perhaps matches TRBD1 (6 bases). CDR3 length: 14 amino acids. Trimming removed 4 bases from V and 4 bases from J, with 13 bases in between. Germline V lookup: CDR1 LGHDT, CDR2 YNNKEL (reference sequence). The CDR3 sequence: CASSRITGSTEAFF. The CDR3 DNA reads as TGTGCCAGCAGCCGAATAACAGGGTCCACTGAAGCTTTCTTT.

This clone was picked up a small number of times. The chain links TRBV3-1 (or the pseudogene TRBV3-2) to TRBJ2-7; D remains ambiguous. With 4 bases removed from V and 2 bases from J, the gap between germline ends came to 12 bases. This CDR3 region has 14 residues. CDR1 is LGHDT, CDR2 YNNKEL, per germline (reference sequence). CDR3 loop: CASSRFELAYEQYF. The CDR3 region has the DNA TGTGCCAGCAGCCGCTTTGAGCTGGCCTACGAGCAGTACTTC.

This clone was counted a single time. The V and J genes are TRBV7-2 and TRBJ1-1, with D unresolved. Looked up from germline, CDR1 is SGHTA and CDR2 is FQGNSA. Trimming removed 4 bases from V and 0 bases from J, with 12 bases in between. The CDR3 runs to 15 residues. CDR3 residues: CASSSRRQMNTEAFF. The CDR3, as DNA: TGTGCCAGCAGCTCTAGGCGGCAGATGAACACTGAAGCTTTCTTT.

CDR3 bases: TGCAGTGCTATACAAGAGACCCAGTACTTC. It encodes CSAIQETQYF. This sequence joins TRBV20-1 and TRBJ2-5; D uncertain. The V end lost 4 bases, the J end lost 2 bases, and 2 bases lay between the germline ends. CDR1 is DFQATT, CDR2 SNEGSKA, per germline (reference sequence). This CDR3 contains 10 residues.

For the CDR3, the DNA is TGTGCCTGGAGTGTACAGGGGTCTTATAGCAATCAGCCCCAGCATTTT. Its protein is CAWSVQGSYSNQPQHF. The chain has TRBV30 and TRBJ1-5; 7 bases map to TRBD1. Germline CDR1 reads GTSNPN; CDR2 reads SVGIG (reference sequence). The CDR3 has 16 residues. V lost 0 bases and J lost 0; bases outside the gene matches: 5. Variable domain in full (rest from reference TRBV30 and TRBJ1-5): SQTIHQWPATLVQPVGSPLSLECTVEGTSNPNLYWYRQAAGRGLQLLFYSVGIGQISSEVPQNLSASRPQDRQFILSSKKLLLSDSGFYLCAWSVQGSYSNQPQHFGDGTRLSIL.

The V call is TRBV14, the J call TRBJ2-2; D call uncertain. Germline V CDR1 and CDR2: SGHDN, FVKESK. Trimming removed 1 base at V and 0 bases at J, with 6 bases between. The CDR3 extends over 15 amino acids. The CDR3 loop reads CASSQVTANTGELFF. CDR3 DNA: TGTGCCAGCAGCCAAGTAACAGCGAACACCGGGGAGCTGTTTTTT.

This clone was picked up a small number of times. The chain joins TRBV6-5 to TRBJ2-2, with D perhaps TRBD2 (6 bases). Trimming stripped 4 bases from V and 5 bases from J, with 17 bases between. This CDR3 comprises 16 residues. Per the germline V gene, CDR1 is MNHEY and CDR2 is SVGAGI. CDR3 in amino acids: CASSSRGLGGTGELFF. As DNA, the CDR3 is TGTGCCAGCAGTTCGCGGGGACTTGGAGGGACCGGGGAGCTGTTTTTT.

This clone was recorded once. Distinct nucleotide sequences in the sample also encode this CDR3. This sequence joins TRBV19 and TRBJ2-3; D is undetermined. This CDR3 is built from 12 residues. Trimming pared 6 bases from V and 3 bases from J, leaving 7 bases between. Germline V CDR1 and CDR2: LNHDA, SQIVND (reference sequence). The CDR3 region is CASSTGTDTQYF. The CDR3 nucleotides read TGTGCCAGTAGCACGGGTACAGATACGCAGTATTTT. The variable domain in full, completed from reference TRBV19 and TRBJ2-3, reads DGGITQSPKYLFRKEGQNVTLSCEQNLNHDAMYWYRQDPGQGLRLIYYSQIVNDFQKGDIAEGYSVSREKKESFPLTVTSAQKNPTAFYLCASSTGTDTQYFGPGTRLTVL.

This clone was detected once. The rearrangement joins TRBV24-1 to TRBJ2-7, with D uncertain. Germline CDR1 is KGHDR and CDR2 is SFDVKD. V was clipped by 9 bases and J by 0 bases, with 11 bases between them. The CDR3 has 13 amino acids. Here the CDR3 reads CATLTESSYEQYV. The CDR3 DNA follows: TGTGCCACCTTAACAGAAAGCTCCTACGAGCAGTACGTC.

The chain is built from TRBV5-1 and TRBJ1-1; D call uncertain. The germline V gene encodes CDR1 SGHRS and CDR2 YFSETQ. V was shortened by 0 bases and J by 2 bases, with 11 bases between the two germline ends. The CDR3 contains 15 residues. This CDR3 reads CASSLVMGANTEAFF. DNA for the CDR3: TGCGCCAGCAGCTTGGTCATGGGAGCTAACACTGAAGCTTTCTTT.

This chain uses TRBV18 with TRBJ1-2; no reliable D call. The length of the CDR3 is 12 residues. Germline V lookup: CDR1 KGHSH, CDR2 LQKENI. V was pared by 3 bases and J by 4 bases, with 6 bases between. DNA for the CDR3: TGTGCCAGCTCACCTGACACCTATGGCTACACCTTC. Protein product: CASSPDTYGYTF. Drawing the rest from reference TRBV18 and TRBJ1-2, the complete variable domain is NAGVMQNPRHLVRRRGQEARLRCSPMKGHSHVYWYRQLPEEGLKFMVYLQKENIIDESGMPKERFSAEFPKEGPSILRIQQVVRGDSAAYFCASSPDTYGYTFGSGTRLTVV.

About this clone: Within the sample, other DNA sequences also encode this same CDR3. This sequence joins TRBV6-1 and TRBJ1-5; TRBD1 is a possible D gene (6 bases). The CDR3 sequence is 15 residues long. CDR1 and CDR2 (germline): MNHNS, SASEGT. With 2 bases removed from V and 0 bases from J, the gap between germline ends came to 8 bases. DNA of the CDR3: TGTGCCAGCAGTGAAAGGGGGGGTAGCAATCAGCCCCAGCATTTT. Protein sequence: CASSERGGSNQPQHF.